This section outlines one T cell receptor beta chain sequence together with its context. This specimen belongs to a study of cytomegalovirus exposure and HLA in healthy donors. Measured with immunoSEQ multiplex PCR; TCRdb has only the in-frame clones, and not every one. Counted here are about 160,000 clones, roughly 80% occurring once; the ten biggest clones make up approximately 2.4%. This CDR3 spans 14 amino acids. Trimming took 5 bases from V and 4 from J, leaving 14 bases between them. The V gene's germline CDR1 is LNHDA and CDR2 SQIVND (reference sequence). V is TRBV19 and J is TRBJ1-1; tentatively, D is TRBD1 (5 bases). The TCR comes from a young man in good health and CMV-seropositive. The sample consisted of PBMCs. The DNA of the CDR3 is TGTGCCAGTAGTCGAGGCCCAGGGTCCACTGAAGCTTTCTTT. This codes for CASSRGPGSTEAFF. Combining the CDR3 with reference TRBV19 and TRBJ1-1 gives the whole variable domain DGGITQSPKYLFRKEGQNVTLSCEQNLNHDAMYWYRQDPGQGLRLIYYSQIVNDFQKGDIAEGYSVSREKKESFPLTVTSAQKNPTAFYLCASSRGPGSTEAFFGQGTRLTVV.